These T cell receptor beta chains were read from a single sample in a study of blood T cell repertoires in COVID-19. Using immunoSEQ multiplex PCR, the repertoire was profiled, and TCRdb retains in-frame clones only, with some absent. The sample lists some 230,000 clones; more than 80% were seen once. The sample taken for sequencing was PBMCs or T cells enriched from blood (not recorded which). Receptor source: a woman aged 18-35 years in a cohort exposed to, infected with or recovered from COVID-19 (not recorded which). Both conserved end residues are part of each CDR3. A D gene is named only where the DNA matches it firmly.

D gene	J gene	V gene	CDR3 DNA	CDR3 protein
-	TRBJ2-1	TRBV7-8	TGTGCCAGCAGCACCCGACCCGGGGATGAGCAGTTCTTC	CASSTRPGDEQFF
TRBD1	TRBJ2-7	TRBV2	TGTGCCAGCAGTGAACTGACAGGGGCGGTCCACGAGCAGTACTTC	CASSELTGAVHEQYF
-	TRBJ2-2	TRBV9	TGTGCCAGCAAACCCGGGGGGCAGGGGAACACCGGGGAGCTGTTTTTT	CASKPGGQGNTGELFF
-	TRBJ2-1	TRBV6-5	TGTGCCAGCAGTTCCTCCACAGGGTACAATGAGCAGTTCTTC	CASSSSTGYNEQFF
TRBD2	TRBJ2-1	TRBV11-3	TGTGCCAGCAGCTTAGTTAGCGGGGCAAACAATGAGCAGTTCTTC	CASSLVSGANNEQFF
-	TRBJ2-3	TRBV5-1	TGCGCCAGCAGCTTGGTAGGGGCGGCGGGAAGCACAGATACGCAGTATTTT	CASSLVGAAGSTDTQYF
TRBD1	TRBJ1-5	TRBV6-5	TGTGCCAGTCAGACCGGGACAGGGGATCAGCCCCAGCATTTT	CASQTGTGDQPQHF
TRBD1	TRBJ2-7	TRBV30	TGTGCCTGGAGTGTAGGGACAGGGGCCTACGAGCAGTACTTC	CAWSVGTGAYEQYF
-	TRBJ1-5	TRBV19	TGTGCCAGTAGTATGGGGGGGAATCAGCCCCAGCATTTT	CASSMGGNQPQHF
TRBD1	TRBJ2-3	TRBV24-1	TGTGCCACCAGTGATCCCGGGACAGGGGCGCCAGATACGCAGTATTTT	CATSDPGTGAPDTQYF
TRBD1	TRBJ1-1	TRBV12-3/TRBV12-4	TGTGCCAGCAGTTCGCAGGGGGCGACTGAAGCTTTCTTT	CASSSQGATEAFF
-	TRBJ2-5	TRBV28	TGTGCCAGCAAGGGGCACGGACTATGGTACCAAGAGACCCAGTACTTC	CASKGHGLWYQETQYF
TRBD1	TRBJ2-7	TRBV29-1	TGCAGCGTAGGGACAGGGGGCTTACGCGAGCAGTACTTC	CSVGTGGLREQYF
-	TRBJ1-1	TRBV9	TGTGCCAGCGGGAATACAGGGCGAGACACTGAAGCTTTCTTT	CASGNTGRDTEAFF
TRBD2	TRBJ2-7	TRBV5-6	TGTGCCAGCAGCTTTGCGGGGGGCTACGAGCAGTACTTC	CASSFAGGYEQYF